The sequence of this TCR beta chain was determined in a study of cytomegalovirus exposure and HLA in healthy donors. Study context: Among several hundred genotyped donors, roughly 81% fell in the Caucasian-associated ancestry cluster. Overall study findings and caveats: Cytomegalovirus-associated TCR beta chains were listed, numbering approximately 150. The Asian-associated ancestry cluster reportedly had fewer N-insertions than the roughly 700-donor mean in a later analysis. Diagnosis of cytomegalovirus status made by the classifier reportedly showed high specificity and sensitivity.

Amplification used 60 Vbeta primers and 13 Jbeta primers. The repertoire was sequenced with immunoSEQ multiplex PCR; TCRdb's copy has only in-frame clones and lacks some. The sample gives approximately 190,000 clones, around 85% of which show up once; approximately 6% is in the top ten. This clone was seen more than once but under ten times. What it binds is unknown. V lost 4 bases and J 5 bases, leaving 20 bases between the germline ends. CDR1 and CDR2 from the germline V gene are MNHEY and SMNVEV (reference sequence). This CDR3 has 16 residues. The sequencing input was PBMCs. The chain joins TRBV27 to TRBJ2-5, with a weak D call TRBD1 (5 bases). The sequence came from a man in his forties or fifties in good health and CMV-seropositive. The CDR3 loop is CASSSILLGVRETQYF. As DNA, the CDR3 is TGTGCCAGCAGTTCCATACTCCTAGGGGTTCGGGAGACCCAGTACTTC.